This TCR beta chain is from a study of T cell responses to AZD1222 COVID-19 vaccine. General study points: The study identified only five to seven AZD1222 recipients as seropositive at baseline. Without day 14 samples, only post-peak T cell repertoires were studied.

Concerning this clone: What it binds is unknown.

The repertoire was sequenced with immunoSEQ multiplex PCR; TCRdb's copy has only in-frame clones and lacks some. The table records 150,000 to 200,000 clones, about nine tenths of them present only once. Germline CDR1 MDHEN, CDR2 SYDVKM. V dropped 9 bases and J dropped 3 bases, with 12 bases sitting between them. CDR3 length: 12 residues. The specimen comprised peripheral blood, sampled on day 0 of AZD1222 vaccination. This receptor was identified in an adult in good health. The V gene is TRBV28, the J gene TRBJ2-7; no clear D. Here the CDR3 DNA reads TGTGCCAGTGAAGATCCGGGCTACGAGCAGTACTTC. Translated, it gives CASEDPGYEQYF.